A single sample is the source of the 26 T cell receptor beta chains below, sequenced in a study of T cells after yellow fever vaccination. TCRdb re-called the 5' RACE reads through MiXCR, storing one row per CDR3 protein. The repertoire includes about 160,000 distinct CDR3 sequences, 6% to 7.5% of them detected once, and 2.5% sits in the top ten. The specimen was CD4+ T cells sorted from PBMCs, collected around 5 days after the first yellow fever vaccination. These receptors came from a man aged 18-30 years who received the YFV17D yellow fever vaccine.

This clonotype turned up a few times. J is TRBJ1-3 and V is TRBV20-1; D gene ambiguous. Germline assignment: CDR1 DFQATT and CDR2 SNEGSKA (reference sequence). The CDR3 contains 15 residues. The V gene lost 0 bases and the J gene lost 0 bases, with 9 bases spanning the gap. In DNA form, the CDR3 reads TGCAGTGCTAGAGATCGAGCCAGCTCTGGAAACACCATATATTTT. It is translated as CSARDRASSGNTIYF.

V is TRBV7-2 and J is TRBJ2-7; 12 nucleotides line up with TRBD2. The CDR3 runs to 17 residues. Germline trimming cut 2 bases from V and 2 bases from J; bases unmatched to any gene: 7. Germline lookup yields CDR1 SGHTA and CDR2 FQGNSA. The CDR3 protein is CASSLRHRTSGTYEQYV. As DNA, the CDR3 is TGTGCCAGCAGCTTACGTCATCGGACTAGCGGGACCTACGAGCAGTACGTC.

This clonotype was counted at least ten times. This rearrangement joins TRBV20-1 to TRBJ2-2; TRBD2 agrees at 13 bases. With 2 bases clipped from V and 8 bases from J, the junction kept 11 bases outside the gene matches. CDR3 size: 17 residues. Germline-derived CDR1 and CDR2 are DFQATT and SNEGSKA (reference sequence). The CDR3 region has the DNA TGCAGTGCTAGACCCCGGGGCGGACTAGCGGGGGCGGGGGAGCTGTTTTTT. Translation gives CSARPRGGLAGAGELFF.

The sample holds many counts of this clonotype. The chain uses TRBV5-6 and TRBJ2-2; D unclear. The V end lost 4 bases, the J end lost 8 bases, and 9 bases lay between the germline ends. Germline CDR1 SGHDT, CDR2 YYEEEE. The length of the CDR3 is 12 residues. This chain's CDR3 is CASSPGVGELFF. CDR3 nucleotides: TGTGCCAGCAGCCCTGGTGTGGGGGAGCTGTTTTTT. The variable domain in full, with the rest retrieved from reference TRBV5-6 and TRBJ2-2, is DAGVTQSPTHLIKTRGQQVTLRCSPKSGHDTVSWYQQALGQGPQFIFQYYEEEERQRGNFPDRFSGHQFPNYSSELNVNALLLGDSALYLCASSPGVGELFFGEGSRLTVL.

This clonotype was recorded many times. The V and J genes are TRBV20-1 and TRBJ1-6; D remains ambiguous. The germline V gene encodes CDR1 DFQATT and CDR2 SNEGSKA (reference sequence). With 4 bases removed from V and 0 bases from J, the gap between germline ends came to 7 bases. This CDR3 contains 14 residues. CDR3 loop: CSAKRLSYNSPLHF. The CDR3 DNA reads TGCAGTGCTAAAAGACTCTCCTATAATTCACCCCTCCACTTT.

A few counts support this clonotype. The V gene is TRBV29-1, the J gene TRBJ2-3; D is possibly TRBD1 (6 bases). The germline V and J ends were trimmed by 3 bases and 4 bases, with 14 bases remaining between them. Germline V CDR1 and CDR2: SQVTM, ANQGSEA. This CDR3 region has 14 residues. Here the CDR3 DNA reads TGCAGCGTTGACGAACAGGGTGGGTCAGATACGCAGTATTTT. It yields the protein CSVDEQGGSDTQYF.

This sequence joins TRBV7-9 and TRBJ1-2; no clear D. V was shortened by 3 bases and J by 3 bases, with 8 bases between the two germline ends. This CDR3 comprises 13 residues. CDR1 is SEHNR, CDR2 FQNEAQ, per germline (reference sequence). CDR3 sequence (DNA): TGTGCCAGCAGCTTCGGCAACTACTATGGCTACACCTTC. It codes for CASSFGNYYGYTF.

The CDR3: CASSLGDGYNSPLHF. The CDR3 DNA reads as TGTGCCAGCAGTCTAGGGGACGGTTATAATTCACCCCTCCACTTT. The chain combines TRBV6-1 with TRBJ1-6; a weak D match, TRBD1 (5 bases). The CDR3 has 15 residues. V lost 5 bases and J 4 bases, leaving 12 bases between the germline ends. Germline assignment: CDR1 MNHNS and CDR2 SASEGT.

This clonotype has at least ten counts. The rearrangement links TRBV7-2 to TRBJ2-1, with 8 bases aligning to TRBD1. The CDR3 loop spans 15 amino acids. Germline lookup yields CDR1 SGHTA and CDR2 FQGNSA. Trimming at V came to 8 bases and at J to 0 bases, leaving 6 bases not matched to a gene. This chain's CDR3 is CASQFDRGSYNEQFF. In DNA, the CDR3 is TGTGCCAGCCAATTTGACAGGGGCTCCTACAATGAGCAGTTCTTC.

The chain recombines TRBV12-3 or TRBV12-4 with TRBJ2-7; D possibly corresponds to TRBD2 (7 bases). The V and J ends lost 5 bases and 0 bases respectively, with 11 bases between them. The CDR3 runs 14 residues. Here the CDR3 reads CASSKGGSSYEQYF. As DNA, the CDR3 is TGTGCCAGCAGTAAGGGGGGGAGCTCCTACGAGCAGTACTTC.

This clonotype has ten or more counts. The gene calls are TRBV4-1 and TRBJ2-3; D uncertain. CDR1 and CDR2 (germline): MGHRA, YSYEKL. V was trimmed by 1 base and J by 2 bases, leaving 13 bases between them. CDR3 length equals 16 residues. The CDR3: CASSQGGFLLTDTQYF. The CDR3 DNA is TGCGCCAGCAGCCAAGGTGGCTTCCTGCTCACAGATACGCAGTATTTT.

This clonotype turned up a few times. The chain carries TRBV2 and TRBJ2-7; D remains unclear. The CDR3 has 13 residues. V lost 2 bases, J lost 5 bases, and 10 bases lay in between. Germline V CDR1 and CDR2: SNHLY, FYNNEI. This CDR3 reads CASSELGSDEQYV. In DNA form, the CDR3 reads TGTGCCAGCAGTGAACTGGGATCGGACGAGCAGTACGTC.

This clonotype was counted many times. The V and J genes are TRBV20-1 and TRBJ1-2; maybe TRBD1 (6 bases). The CDR3 contains 14 residues. V shed 1 base and J shed 4 bases, with 13 bases lying between them. Germline-derived CDR1 and CDR2 are DFQATT and SNEGSKA (reference sequence). CDR3 DNA sequence: TGCAGTGCTAGAGTCCCAGGGGCCTCCTATGGCTACACCTTC. Amino acid sequence: CSARVPGASYGYTF.

The sample holds many counts of this clonotype. The chain employs TRBV20-1 and TRBJ1-1; 8 bases align to TRBD1. With 5 bases clipped from V and 3 bases from J, the junction kept 2 bases outside the gene matches. CDR1 is DFQATT and CDR2 is SNEGSKA in the germline V gene (reference sequence). The CDR3 length is 12 residues. The CDR3 DNA is TGCAGTGCTTACAGGGGGGACACTGAAGCTTTCTTT. Translating it yields CSAYRGDTEAFF.

The J gene is TRBJ1-3, the V gene TRBV5-6; D is ambiguous. Trimming removed 2 bases at V and 4 bases at J, with 19 bases between. Germline CDR1 is SGHDT and CDR2 is YYEEEE. The length of the CDR3 is 17 residues. CDR3 DNA: TGTGCCAGCAGCTTCACCCCGGACCCCTACGCCGGAAACACCATATATTTT. It is translated as CASSFTPDPYAGNTIYF.

At least ten counts were recorded for this clonotype. V gene TRBV18 combines with J gene TRBJ2-1; D is perhaps TRBD2 (5 bases). The CDR3 consists of 15 residues. Trimming removed 0 bases from V and 4 bases from J, with 10 bases in between. In germline, CDR1 is KGHSH, CDR2 LQKENI. CDR3 sequence: CASSPPTGSYNEQFF. CDR3 sequence (DNA): TGTGCCAGCTCACCACCGACGGGGTCATACAATGAGCAGTTCTTC.

This clonotype was recorded many times. This chain connects TRBV10-3 to TRBJ1-1; the D gene is possibly TRBD1 (6 bases). Germline V gene sequence: CDR1 ENHRY, CDR2 SYGVKD. V was pared by 8 bases and J by 2 bases, with 12 bases between. This CDR3 has 13 amino acids. The DNA for the CDR3 is TGTGCCATCCAGACAGGAGACAACACTGAAGCTTTCTTT. Its protein product is CAIQTGDNTEAFF.

This clonotype was seen only a few times. The chain couples TRBV5-6 to TRBJ2-5; 10 bases align to TRBD2. CDR1 and CDR2 (germline): SGHDT, YYEEEE. V lost 2 bases and J lost 5; bases outside the gene matches: 12. This CDR3 has 17 residues. Here the CDR3 reads CASSLFGAGGRPETQYF. The CDR3 DNA reads TGTGCCAGCAGCTTATTCGGAGCGGGGGGGCGCCCGGAGACCCAGTACTTC.

The sample holds many counts of this clonotype. J is TRBJ2-3 and V is TRBV10-3, with 10 bases aligning to TRBD2. The CDR3 covers 17 residues. V lost 6 bases to trimming and J lost 0 bases; unmatched junction nucleotides: 9. Germline CDR1 ENHRY, CDR2 SYGVKD. CDR3 bases: TGTGCCATCAGCGAGGGACTAGCGTATACGAGCACAGATACGCAGTATTTT. It codes for CAISEGLAYTSTDTQYF.

This clonotype occurred many times. The rearrangement joins TRBV25-1 to TRBJ2-6; D call uncertain. CDR1 and CDR2 (germline): MGHDK, SYGVNS. Trimming removed 7 bases at V and 0 bases at J, with 4 bases between. This CDR3 is 13 amino acids long. The CDR3 nucleotides read TGTGCCAGCACCTACTCTGGGGCCAACGTCCTGACTTTC. Translated: CASTYSGANVLTF.

This clonotype was seen many times. The chain carries TRBV5-1 and TRBJ2-3, with 8 bases that match TRBD1. The CDR3 loop spans 15 amino acids. Germline V gene data show CDR1 as SGHRS and CDR2 as YFSETQ. Germline trimming cut 1 base from V and 5 bases from J; bases unmatched to any gene: 6. CDR3 region: CASSLSTGGGDTQYF. The CDR3 DNA follows: TGCGCCAGCAGCTTGTCCACAGGGGGAGGAGATACGCAGTATTTT.

This clonotype was seen many times. The CDR3 spells CSAARQGGDEQYF. CDR3 nucleotide sequence: TGCAGTGCCGCCCGACAGGGTGGCGACGAGCAGTACTTC. This rearrangement joins TRBV20-1 to TRBJ2-7, with 7 bases lining up with TRBD1. Trimming took 6 bases from V and 5 from J; bases not matched to a gene: 10. Germline lookup yields CDR1 DFQATT and CDR2 SNEGSKA (reference sequence). The length of the CDR3 is 13 residues.

The sample holds a few counts of this clonotype. This sequence joins TRBV19 and TRBJ1-1, with 8 bases that match TRBD1. The length of the CDR3 is 14 residues. Looked up from germline, CDR1 is LNHDA and CDR2 is SQIVND (reference sequence). With 3 bases clipped from V and 6 bases from J, the junction kept 6 bases outside the gene matches. Here the CDR3 DNA reads TGTGCCAGTAGTATGGCAGGGGGCTGGGCTGAAGCTTTCTTT. Its protein is CASSMAGGWAEAFF.

This clonotype was recorded a few times. The gene calls are TRBV5-5 and TRBJ2-5, with no clear D. Trimming pared 4 bases from V and 4 bases from J, leaving 8 bases between. Looked up from germline, CDR1 is SGHKS and CDR2 is YYEKEE (reference sequence). CDR3 length equals 12 residues. CDR3 bases: TGTGCCAGCAGCCCAGAGACAGAGACCCAGTACTTC. Protein: CASSPETETQYF.

This clonotype has just a few counts. The chain is built from TRBV4-2 and TRBJ2-7, with 8 bases fitting TRBD1. Trimming removed 4 bases from V and 2 bases from J; junction bases left unmatched: 7. The CDR3 is 15 residues long. The V gene's germline CDR1 is LGHNA and CDR2 YNFKEQ. The CDR3 DNA sequence: TGTGCCAGCAGCCTCACCGACAGGGGAGCCTACGAGCAGTACTTC. Protein: CASSLTDRGAYEQYF.

The table lists this clonotype with many counts. The chain is built from TRBV7-6 and TRBJ2-3; D may be TRBD2 (6 bases). In germline, CDR1 is SGHVS, CDR2 FNYEAQ. V was cut by 5 bases and J by 4 bases, with 13 bases left in between. The CDR3 is 14 residues long. CDR3 amino acids: CASSEFGTSDTQYF. CDR3 sequence (DNA): TGTGCCAGCAGCGAATTTGGGACTTCAGATACGCAGTATTTT.